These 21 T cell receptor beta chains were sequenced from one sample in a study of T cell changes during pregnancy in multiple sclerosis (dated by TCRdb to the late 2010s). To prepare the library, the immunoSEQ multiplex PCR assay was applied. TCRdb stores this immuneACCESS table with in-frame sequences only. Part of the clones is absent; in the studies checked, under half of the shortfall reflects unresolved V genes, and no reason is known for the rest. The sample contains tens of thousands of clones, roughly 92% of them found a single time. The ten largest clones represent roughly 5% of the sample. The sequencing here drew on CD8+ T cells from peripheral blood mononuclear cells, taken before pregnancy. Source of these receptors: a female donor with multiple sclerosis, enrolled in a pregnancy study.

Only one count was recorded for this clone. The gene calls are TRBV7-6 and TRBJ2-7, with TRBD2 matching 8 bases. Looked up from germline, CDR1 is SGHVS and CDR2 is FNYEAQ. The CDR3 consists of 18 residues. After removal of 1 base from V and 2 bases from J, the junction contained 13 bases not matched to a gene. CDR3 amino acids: CASSLDTGRAGGTYEQYF. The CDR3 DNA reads TGTGCCAGCAGCTTAGACACAGGGAGGGCGGGAGGAACCTACGAGCAGTACTTC.

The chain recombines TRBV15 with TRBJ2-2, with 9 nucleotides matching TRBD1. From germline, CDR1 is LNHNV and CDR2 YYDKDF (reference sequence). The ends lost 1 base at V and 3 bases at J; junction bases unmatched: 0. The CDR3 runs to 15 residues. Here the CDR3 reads CATSRGTGDTGELFF. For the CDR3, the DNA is TGTGCCACCAGCAGAGGGACAGGGGACACCGGGGAGCTGTTTTTT.

The CDR3 DNA follows: TGTGCCAGCAGCGATGACAGGGTTTTCGAGCAGTACTTC. Residues: CASSDDRVFEQYF. The chain joins TRBV6-1 to TRBJ2-7, with 7 bases aligning to TRBD1. Germline CDR1 MNHNS, CDR2 SASEGT. V lost 6 bases to trimming and J lost 6 bases; unmatched junction nucleotides: 8. The CDR3 runs to 13 residues.

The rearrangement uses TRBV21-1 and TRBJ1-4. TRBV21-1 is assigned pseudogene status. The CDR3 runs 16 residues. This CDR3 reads CATGGQTGPLGEKLFF. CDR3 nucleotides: TGTGCCACGGGGGGGCAAACCGGTCCCCTCGGTGAAAAACTGTTTTTT.

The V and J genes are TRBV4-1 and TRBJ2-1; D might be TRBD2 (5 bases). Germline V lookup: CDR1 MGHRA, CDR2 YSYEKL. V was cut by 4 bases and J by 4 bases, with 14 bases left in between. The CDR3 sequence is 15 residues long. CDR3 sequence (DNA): TGCGCCAGCAGCCGGGTCGGGGTCGGGTACAATGAGCAGTTCTTC. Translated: CASSRVGVGYNEQFF.

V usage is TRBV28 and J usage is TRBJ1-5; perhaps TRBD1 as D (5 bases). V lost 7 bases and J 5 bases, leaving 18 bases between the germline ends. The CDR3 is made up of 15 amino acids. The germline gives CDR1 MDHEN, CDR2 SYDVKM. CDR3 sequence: CASNLAGGGYQPQHF. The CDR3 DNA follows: TGTGCCAGCAACTTGGCGGGGGGAGGATATCAGCCCCAGCATTTT.

The CDR3, as DNA: TGTGCCTGGAATTTGGCGGGAGGGCCCCAAGATACGCAGTATTTT. It translates to CAWNLAGGPQDTQYF. The chain recombines TRBV30 with TRBJ2-3; 9 bases fit TRBD2. Trimming cost V 4 bases and J 5 bases; bases outside gene matches: 10. Germline assignment: CDR1 GTSNPN and CDR2 SVGIG (reference sequence). The CDR3 is 15 amino acids. Full variable domain (remainder filled in from reference TRBV30 and TRBJ2-3): SQTIHQWPATLVQPVGSPLSLECTVEGTSNPNLYWYRQAAGRGLQLLFYSVGIGQISSEVPQNLSASRPQDRQFILSSKKLLLSDSGFYLCAWNLAGGPQDTQYFGPGTRLTVL.

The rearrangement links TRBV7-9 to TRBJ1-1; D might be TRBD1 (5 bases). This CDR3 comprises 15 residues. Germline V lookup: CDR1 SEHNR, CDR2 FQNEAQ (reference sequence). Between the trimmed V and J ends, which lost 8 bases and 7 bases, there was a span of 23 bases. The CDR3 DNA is TGTGCCAGCTTCTCTTTTGGTGACAGTCTTCTTGAAGCTTTCTTT. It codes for CASFSFGDSLLEAFF. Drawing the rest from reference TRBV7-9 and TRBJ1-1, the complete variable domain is DTGVSQNPRHKITKRGQNVTFRCDPISEHNRLYWYRQTLGQGPEFLTYFQNEAQLEKSRLLSDRFSAERPKGSFSTLEIQRTEQGDSAMYLCASFSFGDSLLEAFFGQGTRLTVV.

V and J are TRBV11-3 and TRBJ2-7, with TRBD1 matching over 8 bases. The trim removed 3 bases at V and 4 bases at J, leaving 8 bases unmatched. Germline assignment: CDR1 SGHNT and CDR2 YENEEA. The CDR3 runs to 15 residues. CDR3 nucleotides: TGTGCCAGCAGCTTCTCGACAGGGGCCACTTACGAGCAGTACTTC. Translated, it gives CASSFSTGATYEQYF.

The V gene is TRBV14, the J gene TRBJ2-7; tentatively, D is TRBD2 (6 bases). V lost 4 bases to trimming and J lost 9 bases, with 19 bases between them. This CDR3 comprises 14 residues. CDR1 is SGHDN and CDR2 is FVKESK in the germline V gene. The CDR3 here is CASSPAAGSPGQYF. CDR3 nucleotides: TGTGCCAGCAGCCCAGCCGCCGGGAGCCCAGGGCAGTACTTC.

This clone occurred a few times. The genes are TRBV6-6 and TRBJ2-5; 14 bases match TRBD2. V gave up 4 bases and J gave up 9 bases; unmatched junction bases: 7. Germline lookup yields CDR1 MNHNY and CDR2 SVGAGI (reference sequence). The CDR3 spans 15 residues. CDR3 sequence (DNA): TGTGCCAGCAGTTGGGGACTAGCGGGAGTTTTGGCCCAGTACTTC. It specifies CASSWGLAGVLAQYF.

The CDR3 sequence is CASSLGRLFYNEQFF. The CDR3 coding sequence is TGTGCCAGCAGCTTAGGGCGGCTTTTCTACAATGAGCAGTTCTTC. The chain couples TRBV11-2 to TRBJ2-1; D ambiguous. CDR1 and CDR2 from the germline V gene are SGHAT and FQNNGV. Trimming took off 1 base at V and 3 bases at J, with 10 bases between the two ends. The CDR3 loop spans 15 amino acids.

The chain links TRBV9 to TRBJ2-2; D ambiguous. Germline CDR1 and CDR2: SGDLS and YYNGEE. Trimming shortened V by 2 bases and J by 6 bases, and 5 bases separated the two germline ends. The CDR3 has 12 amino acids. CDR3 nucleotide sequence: TGTGCCAGCAGCGTTTATCCCGGGGAGCTGTTTTTT. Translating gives CASSVYPGELFF.

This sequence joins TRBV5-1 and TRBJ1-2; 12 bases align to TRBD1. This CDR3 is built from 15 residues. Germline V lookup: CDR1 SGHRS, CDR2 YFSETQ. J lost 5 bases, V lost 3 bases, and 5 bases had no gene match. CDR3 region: CASSSGTGGAYGYTF. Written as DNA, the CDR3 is TGCGCCAGCAGCTCCGGGACAGGGGGCGCTTATGGCTACACCTTC.

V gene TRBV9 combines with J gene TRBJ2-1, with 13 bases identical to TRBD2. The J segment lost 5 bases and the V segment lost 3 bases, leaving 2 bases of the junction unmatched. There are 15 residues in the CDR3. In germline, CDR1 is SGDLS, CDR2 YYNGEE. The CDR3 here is CASSGGTSGNNEQFF. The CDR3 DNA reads TGTGCCAGCAGCGGCGGGACTAGCGGGAACAATGAGCAGTTCTTC.

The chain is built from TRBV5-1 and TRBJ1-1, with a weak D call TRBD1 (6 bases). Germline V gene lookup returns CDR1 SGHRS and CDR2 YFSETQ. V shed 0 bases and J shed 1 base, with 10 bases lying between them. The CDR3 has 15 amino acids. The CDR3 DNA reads TGCGCCAGCAGCTTGGTCGGGACACAGAACACTGAAGCTTTCTTT. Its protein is CASSLVGTQNTEAFF.

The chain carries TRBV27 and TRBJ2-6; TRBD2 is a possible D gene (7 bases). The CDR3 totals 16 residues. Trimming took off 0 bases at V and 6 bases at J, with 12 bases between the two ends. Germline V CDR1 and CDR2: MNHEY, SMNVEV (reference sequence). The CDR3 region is CASSLSGGGVANVLTF. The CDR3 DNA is TGTGCCAGCAGTTTATCAGGGGGGGGAGTGGCCAACGTCCTGACTTTC.

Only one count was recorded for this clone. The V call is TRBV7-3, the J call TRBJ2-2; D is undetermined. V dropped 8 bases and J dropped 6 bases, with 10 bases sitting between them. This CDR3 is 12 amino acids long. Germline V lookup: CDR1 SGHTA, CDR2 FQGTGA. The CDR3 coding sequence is TGTGCCAGCTCCTACCTACCCGGGGAGCTGTTTTTT. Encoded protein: CASSYLPGELFF. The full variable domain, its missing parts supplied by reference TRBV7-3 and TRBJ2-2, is GAGVSQTPSNKVTEKGKYVELRCDPISGHTALYWYRQSLGQGPEFLIYFQGTGAADDSGLPNDRFFAVRPEGSVSTLKIQRTERGDSAVYLCASSYLPGELFFGEGSRLTVL.

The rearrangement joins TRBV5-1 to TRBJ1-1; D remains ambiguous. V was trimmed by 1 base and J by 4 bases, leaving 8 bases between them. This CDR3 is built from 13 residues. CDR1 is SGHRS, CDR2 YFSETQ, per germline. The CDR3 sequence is CASSLPRGTEAFF. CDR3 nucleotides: TGCGCCAGCAGCTTGCCTCGAGGCACTGAAGCTTTCTTT. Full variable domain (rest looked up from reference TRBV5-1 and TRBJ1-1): KAGVTQTPRYLIKTRGQQVTLSCSPISGHRSVSWYQQTPGQGLQFLFEYFSETQRNKGNFPGRFSGRQFSNSRSEMNVSTLELGDSALYLCASSLPRGTEAFFGQGTRLTVV.

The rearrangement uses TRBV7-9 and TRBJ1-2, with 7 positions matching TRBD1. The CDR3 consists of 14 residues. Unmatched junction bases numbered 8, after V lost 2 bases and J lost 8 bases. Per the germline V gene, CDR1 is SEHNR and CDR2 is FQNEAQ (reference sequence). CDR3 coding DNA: TGTGCCAGCAGCTTATGGGAACAGGGGAAAGGCTACACCTTC. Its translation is CASSLWEQGKGYTF.

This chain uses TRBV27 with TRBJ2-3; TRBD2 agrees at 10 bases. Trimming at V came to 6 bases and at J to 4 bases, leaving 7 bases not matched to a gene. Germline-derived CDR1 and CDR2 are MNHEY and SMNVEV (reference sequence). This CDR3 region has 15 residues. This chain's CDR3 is CASRPSGSPPDTQYF. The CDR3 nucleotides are TGTGCCAGCAGACCTAGCGGGAGTCCCCCAGATACGCAGTATTTT.